This T cell receptor beta chain was sequenced during a study of vaccination and CD4 T cells after COVID-19. The germline CDR1 and CDR2 sequences are SGHNT and YENEEA. The CDR3 consists of 15 residues. With 3 bases removed from V and 3 bases from J, the gap between germline ends came to 14 bases. An Oncomine TCR Beta short-read assay was used to sequence the DNA from cultured CD4+ T cells. Using its own MiXCR run on the PCR reads, TCRdb lists one record per CDR3 protein. The sample holds roughly 10,000 distinct CDR3 sequences, roughly 40% seen once. This clonotype was found a few times. The antigen is undetermined. As for treatment: 10-day PBMC culture with coronavirus spike peptide pools or control peptides (ViraFEST assay).

The sequence derives from a human donor who had recovered from COVID-19. The V gene is TRBV11-3, the J gene TRBJ1-2; D unclear. The sample consisted of CD4+ T cells from blood, cultured in vitro. Here the CDR3 DNA reads TGTGCCAGCAGCTTGGGCAGAAGAAAACACTATGGCTACACCTTC. Translated, it gives CASSLGRRKHYGYTF.